This entry features one TCR beta chain sequence. What it binds is not known. With 1 base removed from V and 3 bases from J, the gap between germline ends came to 16 bases. From germline, CDR1 is SGHTA and CDR2 FQGNSA. The CDR3 is 18 residues long. The record originates from a study of shared clonotypes between healthy human individuals. Findings and caveats of the study: Clonotypes shared by all four sorted-subset donors had higher generation probabilities than non-shared clonotypes.

Sequenced by immunoSEQ multiplex PCR; TCRdb stores in-frame clones only, minus some. The sample holds about 320,000 clones, roughly 84% seen once. What was sequenced was memory CD8+ T cells sorted from blood. The subset here: CD45RO+ cells pooled with CCR7-negative TemRA cells. The receptor comes from a young man in good health. The J gene is TRBJ1-6, the V gene TRBV7-2, with D possibly matching TRBD1 (5 bases). The CDR3 protein is CASSLVPAGMGYNSPLHF. The CDR3 bases are TGTGCCAGCAGCTTAGTTCCCGCAGGGATGGGCTATAATTCACCCCTCCACTTT.